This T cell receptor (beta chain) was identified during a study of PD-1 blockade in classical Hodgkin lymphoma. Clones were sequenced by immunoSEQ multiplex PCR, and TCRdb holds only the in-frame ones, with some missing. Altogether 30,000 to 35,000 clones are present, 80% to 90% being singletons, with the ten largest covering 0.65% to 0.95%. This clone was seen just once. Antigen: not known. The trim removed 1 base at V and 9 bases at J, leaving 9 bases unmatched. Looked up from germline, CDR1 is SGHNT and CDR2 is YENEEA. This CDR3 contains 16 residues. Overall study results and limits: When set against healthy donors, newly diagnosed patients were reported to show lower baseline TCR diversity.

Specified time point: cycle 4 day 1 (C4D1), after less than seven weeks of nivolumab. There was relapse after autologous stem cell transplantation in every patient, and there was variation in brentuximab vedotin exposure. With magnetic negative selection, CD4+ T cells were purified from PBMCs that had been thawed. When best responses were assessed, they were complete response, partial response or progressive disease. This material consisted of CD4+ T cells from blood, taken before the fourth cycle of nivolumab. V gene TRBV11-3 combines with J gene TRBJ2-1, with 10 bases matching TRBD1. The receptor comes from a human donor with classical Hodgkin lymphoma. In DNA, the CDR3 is TGTGCCAGCAGCTTAGGAGGAGGGACAGGGGACAGTGAGCAGTTCTTC. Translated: CASSLGGGTGDSEQFF.